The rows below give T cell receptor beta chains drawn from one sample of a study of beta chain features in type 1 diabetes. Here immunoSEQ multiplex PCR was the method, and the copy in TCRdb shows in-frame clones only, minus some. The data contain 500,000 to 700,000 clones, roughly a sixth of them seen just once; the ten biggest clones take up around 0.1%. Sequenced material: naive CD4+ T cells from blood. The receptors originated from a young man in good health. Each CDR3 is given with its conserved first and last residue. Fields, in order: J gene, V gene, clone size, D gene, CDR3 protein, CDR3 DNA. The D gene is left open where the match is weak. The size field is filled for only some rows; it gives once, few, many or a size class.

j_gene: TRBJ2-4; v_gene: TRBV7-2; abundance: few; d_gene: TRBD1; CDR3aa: CASSLPHRGTKNIQYF; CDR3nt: TGTGCCAGCAGCTTACCCCACAGGGGGACCAAAAACATTCAGTACTTC
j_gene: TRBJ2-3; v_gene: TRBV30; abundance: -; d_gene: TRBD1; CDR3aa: CAWSIAGGPDTQYF; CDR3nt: TGTGCCTGGAGTATAGCAGGGGGTCCAGATACGCAGTATTTT
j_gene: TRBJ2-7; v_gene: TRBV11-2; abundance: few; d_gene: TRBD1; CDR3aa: CASSSYRGPSYEQYF; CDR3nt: TGTGCCAGCAGCTCCTACAGGGGGCCCTCCTACGAGCAGTACTTC
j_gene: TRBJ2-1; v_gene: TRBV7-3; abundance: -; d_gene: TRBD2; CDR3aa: CASSSGSGRRNEQFF; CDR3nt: TGTGCCAGCAGCTCGGGGAGCGGGAGGAGGAATGAGCAGTTCTTC
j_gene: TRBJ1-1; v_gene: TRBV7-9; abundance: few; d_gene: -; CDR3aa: CASSLQTEAFF; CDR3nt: TGTGCCAGCAGCTTACAAACTGAAGCTTTCTTT
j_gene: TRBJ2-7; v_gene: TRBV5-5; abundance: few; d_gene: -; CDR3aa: CASSFPGMTYEQYF; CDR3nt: TGTGCCAGCAGCTTCCCAGGGATGACCTACGAGCAGTACTTC
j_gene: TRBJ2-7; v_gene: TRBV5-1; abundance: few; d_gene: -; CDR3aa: CASSLDSEQYF; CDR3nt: TGCGCCAGCAGCCTAGATAGCGAGCAGTACTTC
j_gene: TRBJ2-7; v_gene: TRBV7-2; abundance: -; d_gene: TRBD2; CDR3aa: CASSTSGGVYEQYF; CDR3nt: TGTGCCAGCAGCACTAGCGGGGGGGTCTACGAGCAGTACTTC
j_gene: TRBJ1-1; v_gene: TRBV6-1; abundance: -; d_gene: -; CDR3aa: CASSPGRGTEAFF; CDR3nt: TGTGCCAGCAGTCCAGGGAGGGGCACTGAAGCTTTCTTT
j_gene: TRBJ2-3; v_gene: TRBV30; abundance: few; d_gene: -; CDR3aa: CAWSPLRGRTDTQYF; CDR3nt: TGTGCCTGGAGTCCCCTTCGGGGGCGGACAGATACGCAGTATTTT
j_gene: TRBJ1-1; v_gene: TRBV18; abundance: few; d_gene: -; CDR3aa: CASSPTGQSEAFF; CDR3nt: TGTGCCAGCTCCCCGACCGGACAGAGTGAAGCTTTCTTT
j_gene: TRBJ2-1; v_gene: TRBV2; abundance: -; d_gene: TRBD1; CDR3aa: CASSEKGAPYNEQFF; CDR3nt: TGTGCCAGCAGTGAAAAGGGGGCTCCCTACAATGAGCAGTTCTTC
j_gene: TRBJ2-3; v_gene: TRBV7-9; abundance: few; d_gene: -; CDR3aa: CASSLVRTDHTDTQYF; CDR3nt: TGTGCCAGCAGCTTAGTAAGAACAGATCACACAGATACGCAGTATTTT
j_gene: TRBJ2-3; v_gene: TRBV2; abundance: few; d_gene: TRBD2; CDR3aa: CASRGLAGGTDTQYF; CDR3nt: TGTGCCAGCAGGGGACTAGCGGGAGGAACAGATACGCAGTATTTT
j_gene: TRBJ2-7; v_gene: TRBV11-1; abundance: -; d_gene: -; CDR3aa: CASSWTPNGAYEQYF; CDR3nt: TGTGCCAGCAGCTGGACCCCGAATGGCGCCTACGAGCAGTACTTC
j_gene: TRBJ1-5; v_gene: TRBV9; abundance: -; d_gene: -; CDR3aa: CASSPTKYNQPQHF; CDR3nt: TGTGCCAGCAGCCCTACGAAGTACAATCAGCCCCAGCATTTT
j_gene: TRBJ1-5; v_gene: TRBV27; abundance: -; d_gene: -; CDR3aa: CASSLRGGGNQPQHF; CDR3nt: TGTGCCAGCAGTTTAAGAGGGGGGGGCAATCAGCCCCAGCATTTT
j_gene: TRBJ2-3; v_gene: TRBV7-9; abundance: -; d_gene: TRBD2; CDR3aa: CASSPGRLLRESTDTQYF; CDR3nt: TGTGCCAGCAGCCCCGGGCGGCTCTTGCGGGAGAGCACAGATACGCAGTATTTT
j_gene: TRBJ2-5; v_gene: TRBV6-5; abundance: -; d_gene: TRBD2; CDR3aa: CASSRLAGVVETQYF; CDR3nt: TGTGCCAGCAGTCGACTAGCGGGGGTGGTGGAGACCCAGTACTTC
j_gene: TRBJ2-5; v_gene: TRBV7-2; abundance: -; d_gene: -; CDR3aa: CASSLMQGEETQYF; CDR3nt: TGTGCCAGCAGCTTAATGCAGGGTGAAGAGACCCAGTACTTC
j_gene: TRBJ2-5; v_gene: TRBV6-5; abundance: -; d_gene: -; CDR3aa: CASSSRGRETQYF; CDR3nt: TGTGCCAGCAGTTCTAGGGGGAGAGAGACCCAGTACTTC
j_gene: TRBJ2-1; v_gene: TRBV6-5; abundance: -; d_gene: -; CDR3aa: CASSFRGLYGEQFF; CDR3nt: TGTGCCAGCAGTTTTCGGGGGCTTTACGGTGAGCAGTTCTTC
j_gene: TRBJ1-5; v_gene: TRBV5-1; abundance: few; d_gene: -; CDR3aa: CASSLDSGSDQPQHF; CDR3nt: TGCGCCAGCAGCTTGGATTCCGGTAGCGATCAGCCCCAGCATTTT
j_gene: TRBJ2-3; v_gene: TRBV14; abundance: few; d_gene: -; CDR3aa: CASSPSPMQYF; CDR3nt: TGTGCCAGCAGCCCCTCCCCGATGCAGTATTTT
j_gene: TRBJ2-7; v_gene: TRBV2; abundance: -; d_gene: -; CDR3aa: CASSTDYSSYEQYF; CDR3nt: TGTGCCAGCAGTACAGATTATTCTTCCTACGAGCAGTACTTC
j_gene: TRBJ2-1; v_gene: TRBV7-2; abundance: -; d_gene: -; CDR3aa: CASSLTGEGYNEQFF; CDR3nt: TGTGCCAGCAGCTTAACGGGAGAGGGCTACAATGAGCAGTTCTTC
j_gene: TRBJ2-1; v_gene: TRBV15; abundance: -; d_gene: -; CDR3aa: CATSRPPIEQFF; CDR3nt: TGTGCCACCAGCAGACCCCCTATTGAGCAGTTCTTC
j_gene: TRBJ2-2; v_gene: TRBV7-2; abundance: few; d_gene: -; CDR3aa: CASSFHPTGELFF; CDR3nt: TGTGCCAGCAGCTTTCATCCCACCGGGGAGCTGTTTTTT